The clone carrying this TCR beta chain was detected once. The antigen remains unidentified. CDR1 MGHRA and CDR2 YSYEKL come from the germline V gene. V trimming: 0 bases; J trimming: 15 bases; junction bases outside the gene matches: 11. CDR3 size: 15 residues. This entry comes from a study of beta chain features in type 1 diabetes. Study as a whole: Examination covered roughly 100,000,000 sorted cells spanning all samples. Study-wide results and caveats: Naive, central memory and regulatory TCRB repertoires appeared more similar among patients than healthy donors. A moderate, significant TCRB CDR3 shortening appeared in type 1 diabetes across four CD4+ subsets.

Every isolated RNA sample was fully reverse transcribed, so sequencing captured expressed TCRB transcripts. Some clones are missing from TCRdb's copy, which holds only in-frame ones; the method was immunoSEQ multiplex PCR. The data contain more than 250,000 clones, around 21% of them singletons. Sequenced sample: naive CD4+ T cells from blood. The rearrangement links TRBV4-1 to TRBJ2-1; 10 positions agree with TRBD2. The clonotype comes from a woman aged 40-49 years with type 1 diabetes. CDR3 in amino acids: CASSQELAGGPGGFF. In DNA form, the CDR3 reads TGCGCCAGCAGCCAAGAATTAGCGGGGGGCCCAGGCGGGTTCTTC.